The T cell receptor (beta chain) under discussion was sequenced for a study of OX40 agonist ivuxolimab in advanced cancers. Study observations and caveats: Clonal expansion by week 6 occurred in CD4+ and CD8+ blood T cells (at 0.1 to 3.0 mg/kg).

Comment on this clone: What it binds is not known.

CDR1 SGHNT and CDR2 YYREEE come from the germline V gene (reference sequence). The length of the CDR3 is 18 residues. The junction had 5 bases not matched to a gene; V was cut back by 4 bases and J by 0 bases. Sequenced by immunoSEQ multiplex PCR; TCRdb stores in-frame clones only, minus some. The sample holds more than 65,000 clones, approximately 85% seen once. The sequenced sample was CD4+ or CD8+ T cells sorted from blood, obtained in a trial of the OX40 agonist ivuxolimab. This receptor was identified in an adult with an advanced solid tumor such as melanoma, head and neck, liver or kidney cancer. V and J are TRBV5-4 and TRBJ2-2, with 14 bases aligning to TRBD2. CDR3 residues: CASSPRTSGRTNTGELFF. Written as DNA, the CDR3 is TGTGCCAGCAGCCCACGGACTAGCGGGAGGACGAACACCGGGGAGCTGTTTTTT.